This TCR beta chain was observed in a study of blood T cell repertoires in COVID-19. Overall study: Samples came from the United States, Italy and Spain, spanning acute and convalescent COVID-19.

Only in-frame clones appear in the TCRdb table, and some are missing; sequencing was by immunoSEQ multiplex PCR. The sample carries some 300,000 clones, 70% to 90% recorded once. Trimming removed 0 bases at V and 0 bases at J, with 13 bases between. The CDR3 has 17 amino acids. CDR1 is MGHRA and CDR2 is YSYEKL in the germline V gene. This clonotype was sampled from a woman under 40 who had recovered from COVID-19. Source material: peripheral blood. The gene calls are TRBV4-1 and TRBJ2-3, with D perhaps matching TRBD2 (6 bases). CDR3 nucleotide sequence: TGCGCCAGCAGCCAAGAGGGGATAGCGGAAAGCACAGATACGCAGTATTTT. Its protein product is CASSQEGIAESTDTQYF.